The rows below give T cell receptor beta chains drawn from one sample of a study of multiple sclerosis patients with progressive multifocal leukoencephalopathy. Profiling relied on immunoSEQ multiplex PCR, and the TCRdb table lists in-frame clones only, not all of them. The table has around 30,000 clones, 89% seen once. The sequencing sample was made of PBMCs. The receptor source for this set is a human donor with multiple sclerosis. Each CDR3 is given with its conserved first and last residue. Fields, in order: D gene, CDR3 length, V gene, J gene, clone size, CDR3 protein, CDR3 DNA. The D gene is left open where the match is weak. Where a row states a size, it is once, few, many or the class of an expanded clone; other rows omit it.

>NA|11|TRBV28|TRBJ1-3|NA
CASSRVNTIYF
TGTGCCAGTTCTCGGGTGAACACCATATATTTT
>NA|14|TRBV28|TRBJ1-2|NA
CASSLRDLYYGYTF
TGTGCCAGCAGTCTCCGGGACCTTTATTATGGCTACACCTTC
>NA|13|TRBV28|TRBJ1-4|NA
CASNPPANEKLFF
TGTGCCAGCAATCCCCCTGCTAATGAAAAACTGTTTTTT
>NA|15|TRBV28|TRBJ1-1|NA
CASSLTEGRGTEAFF
TGTGCCAGCAGTTTGACTGAAGGGCGAGGTACTGAAGCTTTCTTT
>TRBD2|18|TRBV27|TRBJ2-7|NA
CASSPYLSTSGSVDEQYF
TGTGCCAGCAGCCCATATCTCTCCACTAGCGGGAGTGTCGACGAGCAGTACTTC
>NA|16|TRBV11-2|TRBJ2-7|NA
CASSLDRVGPSYEQYF
TGTGCCAGCAGCTTAGATCGAGTGGGACCCAGCTACGAGCAGTACTTC
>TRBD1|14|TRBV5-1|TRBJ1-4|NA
CASSFGQGREKLFF
TGCGCCAGCAGCTTTGGACAGGGGAGAGAAAAACTGTTTTTT
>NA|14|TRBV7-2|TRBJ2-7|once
CASSPPPTLREQYF
TGTGCCAGCAGCCCCCCACCAACCCTACGGGAGCAGTACTTC
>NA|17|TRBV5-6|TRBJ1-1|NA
CASSPRLGQGGDTEAFF
TGTGCCAGCAGCCCGAGATTGGGCCAGGGAGGGGACACTGAAGCTTTCTTT
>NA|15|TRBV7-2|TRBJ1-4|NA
CASSLYDGPNEKLFF
TGTGCCAGCAGCTTATACGACGGCCCTAATGAAAAACTGTTTTTT
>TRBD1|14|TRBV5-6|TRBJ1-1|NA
CASSLVAGGTEAFF
TGTGCCAGCAGCTTGGTGGCAGGGGGCACTGAAGCTTTCTTT
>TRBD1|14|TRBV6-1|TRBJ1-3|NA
CASRGTGGKNTIYF
TGTGCCAGCAGGGGGACAGGGGGGAAAAACACCATATATTTT
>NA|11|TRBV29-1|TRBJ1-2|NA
CSVEGGLGYTF
TGCAGCGTTGAGGGCGGTCTTGGCTACACCTTC
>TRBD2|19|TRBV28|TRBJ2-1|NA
CASSPTSGRALPAYNEQFF
TGTGCCAGCAGCCCGACTAGCGGGAGGGCCCTCCCGGCCTACAATGAGCAGTTCTTC
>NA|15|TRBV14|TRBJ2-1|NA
CASSQAASSYNEQFF
TGTGCCAGCAGCCAAGCGGCAAGCTCCTACAATGAGCAGTTCTTC
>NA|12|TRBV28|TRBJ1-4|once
CASGKTNEKLFF
TGTGCCAGCGGCAAGACTAATGAAAAACTGTTTTTT
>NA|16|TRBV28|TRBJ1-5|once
CASSLLKTGGNQPQHF
TGTGCCAGCAGTTTGCTTAAAACAGGAGGCAATCAGCCCCAGCATTTT
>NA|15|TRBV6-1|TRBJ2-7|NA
CASSEDLASPGEQYF
TGTGCCAGCAGTGAAGATCTAGCGTCGCCGGGCGAGCAGTACTTC
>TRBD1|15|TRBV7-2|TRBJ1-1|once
CASSLVWTGGTEAFF
TGTGCCAGCAGCTTAGTGTGGACAGGGGGGACTGAAGCTTTCTTT
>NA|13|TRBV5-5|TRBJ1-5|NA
CASSLEGHQPQHF
TGTGCCAGCAGCTTGGAAGGGCATCAGCCCCAGCATTTT
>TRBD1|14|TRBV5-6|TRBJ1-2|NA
CASSSGTGGYGYTF
TGTGCCAGCAGCTCCGGGACAGGGGGCTATGGCTACACCTTC
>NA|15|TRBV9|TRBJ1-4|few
CASSVAGQRNEKLFF
TGTGCCAGCAGCGTAGCGGGTCAAAGGAATGAAAAACTGTTTTTT
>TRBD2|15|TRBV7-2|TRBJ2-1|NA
CASSLDETSGRQQFF
TGTGCCAGCAGCTTAGATGAGACTAGCGGGAGACAGCAGTTCTTC
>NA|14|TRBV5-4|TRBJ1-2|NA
CASSLDYRGYGYTF
TGTGCCAGCAGCTTGGATTACCGCGGCTATGGCTACACCTTC
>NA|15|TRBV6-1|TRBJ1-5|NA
CASSIQTLGNQPQHF
TGTGCCAGCAGCATTCAGACCCTTGGCAATCAGCCCCAGCATTTT
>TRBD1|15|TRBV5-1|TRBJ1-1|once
CASSRTGQANTEAFF
TGCGCCAGCAGCCGGACCGGACAGGCGAACACTGAAGCTTTCTTT
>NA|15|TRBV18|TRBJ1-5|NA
CASSPPDGYNQPQHF
TGTGCCAGCTCACCACCGGACGGATATAATCAGCCCCAGCATTTT
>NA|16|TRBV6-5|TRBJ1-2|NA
CASSYSLGGTNYGYTF
TGTGCCAGCAGTTACTCGCTAGGGGGAACGAACTATGGCTACACCTTC
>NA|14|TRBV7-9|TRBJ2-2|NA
CASTDIGNTGELFF
TGTGCCAGCACCGACATCGGTAACACCGGGGAGCTGTTTTTT
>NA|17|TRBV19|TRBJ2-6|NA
CARDPGQLSSGANVLTF
TGTGCCAGAGATCCGGGACAATTGTCCTCTGGGGCCAACGTCCTGACTTTC
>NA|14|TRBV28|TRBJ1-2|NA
CASRDSGLTYGYTF
TGTGCCAGCAGGGACTCGGGGTTAACCTATGGCTACACCTTC
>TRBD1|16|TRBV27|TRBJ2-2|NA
CASSSGQGKYTGELFF
TGTGCCAGCAGTTCCGGACAGGGGAAGTACACCGGGGAGCTGTTTTTT
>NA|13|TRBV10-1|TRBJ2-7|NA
CASSDLLPGEQYF
TGCGCCAGCAGTGATCTTCTCCCGGGCGAGCAGTACTTC
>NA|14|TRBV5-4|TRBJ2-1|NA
CASSRTVVDDEQFF
TGTGCCAGCAGCAGGACTGTGGTAGATGATGAGCAGTTCTTC
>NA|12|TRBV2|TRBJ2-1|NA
CASSRDGHEQFF
TGTGCCAGCAGTAGGGACGGCCATGAGCAGTTCTTC
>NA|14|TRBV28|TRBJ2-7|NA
CASSGDTRAYEQYF
TGTGCCAGCAGTGGGGACACCCGCGCCTACGAGCAGTACTTC
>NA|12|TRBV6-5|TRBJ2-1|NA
CASSGSYNEQFF
TGTGCCAGCAGCGGGTCCTACAATGAGCAGTTCTTC
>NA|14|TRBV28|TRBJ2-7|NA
CASSSGGAGYEQYF
TGTGCCAGCAGTTCCGGAGGGGCTGGCTACGAGCAGTACTTC